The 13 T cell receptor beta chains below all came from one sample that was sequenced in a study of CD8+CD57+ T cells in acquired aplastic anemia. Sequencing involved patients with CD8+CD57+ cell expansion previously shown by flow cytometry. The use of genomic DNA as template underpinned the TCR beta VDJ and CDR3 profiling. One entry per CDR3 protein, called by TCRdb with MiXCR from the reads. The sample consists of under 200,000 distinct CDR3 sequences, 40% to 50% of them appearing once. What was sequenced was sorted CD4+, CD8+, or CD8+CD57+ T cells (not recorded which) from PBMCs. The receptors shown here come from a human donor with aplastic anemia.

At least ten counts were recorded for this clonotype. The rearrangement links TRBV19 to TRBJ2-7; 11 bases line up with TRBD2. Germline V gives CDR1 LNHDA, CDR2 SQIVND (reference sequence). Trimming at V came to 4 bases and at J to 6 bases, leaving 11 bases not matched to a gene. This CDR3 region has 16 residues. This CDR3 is CASSTKRLAGKREQYF. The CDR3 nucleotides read TGTGCCAGTAGTACGAAGAGACTAGCGGGGAAGCGCGAGCAGTACTTC.

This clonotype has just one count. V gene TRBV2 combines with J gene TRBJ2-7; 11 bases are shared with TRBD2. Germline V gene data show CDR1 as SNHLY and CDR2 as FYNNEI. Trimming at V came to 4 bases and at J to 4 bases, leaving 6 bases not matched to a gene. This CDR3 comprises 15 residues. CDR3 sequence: CASSGTSGSSYEQYF. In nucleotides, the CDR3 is TGTGCCAGCAGTGGAACTAGCGGGAGTTCTTACGAGCAGTACTTC.

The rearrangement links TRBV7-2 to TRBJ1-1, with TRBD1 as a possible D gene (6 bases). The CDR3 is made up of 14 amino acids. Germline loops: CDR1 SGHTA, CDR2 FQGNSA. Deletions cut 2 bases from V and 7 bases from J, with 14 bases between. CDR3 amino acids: CASSLLQGTSEAFF. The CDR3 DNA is TGTGCCAGCAGCTTACTACAGGGAACCAGTGAAGCTTTCTTT.

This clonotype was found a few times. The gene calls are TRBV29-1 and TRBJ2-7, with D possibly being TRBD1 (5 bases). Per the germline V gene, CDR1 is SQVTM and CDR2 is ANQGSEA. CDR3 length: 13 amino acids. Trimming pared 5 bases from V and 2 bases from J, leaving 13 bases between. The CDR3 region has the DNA TGCAGCGTTAGGGCAGGGCAGGCCTACGAGCAGTACTTC. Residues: CSVRAGQAYEQYF.

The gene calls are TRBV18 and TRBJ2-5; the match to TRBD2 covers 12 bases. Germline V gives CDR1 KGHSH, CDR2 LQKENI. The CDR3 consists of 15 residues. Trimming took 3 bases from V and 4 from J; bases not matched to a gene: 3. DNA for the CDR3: TGTGCCAGCTCACCTGGGGGACTAGCGGGAGAGACCCAGTACTTC. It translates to CASSPGGLAGETQYF.

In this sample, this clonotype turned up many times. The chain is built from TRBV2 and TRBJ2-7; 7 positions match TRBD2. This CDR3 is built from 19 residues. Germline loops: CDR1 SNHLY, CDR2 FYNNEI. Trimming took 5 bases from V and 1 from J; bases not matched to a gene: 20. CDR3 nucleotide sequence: TGTGCCAGCAGTCCGCTAAGGATTCTTACGGGGGGAAGATCCTACGAGCAGTACTTC. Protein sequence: CASSPLRILTGGRSYEQYF.

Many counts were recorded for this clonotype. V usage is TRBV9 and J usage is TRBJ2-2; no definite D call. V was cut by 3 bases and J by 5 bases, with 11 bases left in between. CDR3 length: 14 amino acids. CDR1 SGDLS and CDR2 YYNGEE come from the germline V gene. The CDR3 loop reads CASSGSFGTGELFF. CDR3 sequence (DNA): TGTGCCAGCAGCGGGAGTTTTGGTACCGGGGAGCTGTTTTTT.

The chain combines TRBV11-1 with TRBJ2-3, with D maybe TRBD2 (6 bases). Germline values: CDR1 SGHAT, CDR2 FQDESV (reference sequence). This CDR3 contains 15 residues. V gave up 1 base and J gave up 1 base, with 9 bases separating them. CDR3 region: CASSLVAEGTDTQYF. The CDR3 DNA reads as TGTGCCAGCAGCTTAGTAGCGGAGGGCACAGATACGCAGTATTTT.

CDR3 bases: TGTGCCACCAGTGATTCAGTTGGGACAGGGGACTATGGCTACACCTTC. Translated: CATSDSVGTGDYGYTF. The chain carries TRBV24-1 and TRBJ1-2; 10 bases match TRBD1. V dropped 2 bases and J dropped 3; count of bases not matched to a gene: 5. The CDR3 runs 16 residues. Germline values: CDR1 KGHDR, CDR2 SFDVKD.

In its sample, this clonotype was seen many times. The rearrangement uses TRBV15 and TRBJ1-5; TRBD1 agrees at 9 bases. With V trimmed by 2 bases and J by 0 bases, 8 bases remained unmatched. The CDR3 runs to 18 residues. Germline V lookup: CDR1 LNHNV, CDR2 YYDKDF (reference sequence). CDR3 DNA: TGTGCCACCAGCAGACTGGACAGGGGAATGTATAGCAATCAGCCCCAGCATTTT. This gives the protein CATSRLDRGMYSNQPQHF.

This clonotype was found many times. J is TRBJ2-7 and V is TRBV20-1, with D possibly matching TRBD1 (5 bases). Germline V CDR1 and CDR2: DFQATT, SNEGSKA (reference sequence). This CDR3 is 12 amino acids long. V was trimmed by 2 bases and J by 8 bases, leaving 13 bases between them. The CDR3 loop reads CSARKQGRKQYF. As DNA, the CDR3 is TGCAGTGCTAGAAAGCAGGGTAGGAAGCAGTACTTC.

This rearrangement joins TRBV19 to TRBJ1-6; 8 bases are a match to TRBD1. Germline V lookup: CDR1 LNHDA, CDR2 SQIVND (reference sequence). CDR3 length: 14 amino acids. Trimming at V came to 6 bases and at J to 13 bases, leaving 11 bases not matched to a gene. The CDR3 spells CASRRLGQGSPLHF. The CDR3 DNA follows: TGTGCCAGTAGGAGACTCGGACAGGGATCGCCCCTCCACTTT.

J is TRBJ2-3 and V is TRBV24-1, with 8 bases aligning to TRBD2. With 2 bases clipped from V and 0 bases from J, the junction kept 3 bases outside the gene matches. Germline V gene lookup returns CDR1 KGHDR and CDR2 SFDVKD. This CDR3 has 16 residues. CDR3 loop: CATSDWAGGSTDTQYF. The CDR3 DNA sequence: TGTGCCACCAGTGATTGGGCGGGAGGTAGCACAGATACGCAGTATTTT.